Sequencing of this TCR beta chain was carried out in a study of cytomegalovirus exposure and HLA in healthy donors. The CDR3 is 14 amino acids. V gave up 5 bases and J gave up 3 bases; unmatched junction bases: 5. Germline loops: CDR1 MNHEY, CDR2 SVGAGI. The PCR used 60 Vbeta and 13 Jbeta primers. The protocol was immunoSEQ multiplex PCR, while the TCRdb copy is restricted to in-frame clones and leaves out a portion. The sample lists around 200,000 clones, around 80% occurring once. The source of this sequence is a man between 40 and 49 years old in good health and CMV-seropositive. Material: PBMCs. The chain combines TRBV6-5 with TRBJ2-7, with 9 bases that match TRBD1. CDR3: CASSPRDRDYEQYF. In DNA form, the CDR3 reads TGTGCCAGCAGTCCCCGGGACAGGGACTACGAGCAGTACTTC.